This TCR beta chain was retrieved from a study of blood T cell repertoires in COVID-19. Turning to the study itself: Material from acute and convalescent COVID-19 was sourced from the United States, Italy and Spain. PBMCs, B-cell-depleted T cells, or T cells provided the cDNA or gDNA that made up the material.

Methods used by the authors: Estimates of nucleated cell counts were drawn from the amplification of reference gene primers. This table comes from immunoSEQ multiplex PCR, and its TCRdb copy is limited to in-frame clones, with some not included. V, J and clone size were drawn from that table, and D and trimming were deduced from the DNA. The profile shows approximately 44,000 clones, about 92% of them singletons. The source of this sequence is a human donor in a cohort sampled during active COVID-19. Sequencing was performed on peripheral blood.

CDR3 protein: CASSPTRTWRGETQYF. The CDR3 DNA is TGTGCCAGCAGTCCAACGCGAACGTGGAGGGGAGAGACCCAGTACTTC. This rearrangement joins TRBV6-2 or TRBV6-3 to TRBJ2-5; D perhaps matches TRBD2 (6 bases). V was trimmed by 5 bases and J by 4 bases, leaving 20 bases between them. The germline V gene has CDR1 MNHEY and CDR2 SVGEGT. The CDR3 length is 16 residues.